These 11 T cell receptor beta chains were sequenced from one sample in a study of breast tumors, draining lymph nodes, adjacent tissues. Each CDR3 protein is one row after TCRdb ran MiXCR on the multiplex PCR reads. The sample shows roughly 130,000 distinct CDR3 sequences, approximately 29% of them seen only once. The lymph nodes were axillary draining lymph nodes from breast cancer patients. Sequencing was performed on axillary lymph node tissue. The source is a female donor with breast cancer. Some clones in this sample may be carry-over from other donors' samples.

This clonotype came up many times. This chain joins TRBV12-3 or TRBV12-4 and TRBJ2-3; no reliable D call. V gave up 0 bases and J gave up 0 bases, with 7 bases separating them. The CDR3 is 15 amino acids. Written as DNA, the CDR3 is TGTGCCAGCAGTTTAGCGGCGTCAAGCACAGATACGCAGTATTTT. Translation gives CASSLAASSTDTQYF.

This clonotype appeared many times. The CDR3 DNA is TGTGCCAGCAGGACGGTCTCTGGAAACACCATATATTTT. This translates into CASRTVSGNTIYF. V is TRBV5-6 and J is TRBJ1-3; D is ambiguous. Trimming shortened V by 5 bases and J by 0 bases, and 6 bases separated the two germline ends. Germline CDR1 SGHDT, CDR2 YYEEEE. The CDR3 is 13 residues long.

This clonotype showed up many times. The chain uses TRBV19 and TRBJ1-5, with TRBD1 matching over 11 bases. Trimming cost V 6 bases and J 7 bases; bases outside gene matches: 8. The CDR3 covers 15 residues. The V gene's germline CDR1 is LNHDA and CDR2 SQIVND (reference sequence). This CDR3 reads CASRGQGADWQPQHF. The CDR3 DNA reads TGTGCCAGTAGAGGACAGGGGGCCGACTGGCAGCCCCAGCATTTT.

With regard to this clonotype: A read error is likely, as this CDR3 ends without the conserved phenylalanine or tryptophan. The CDR3 loop is CASSFGRERWGYTS. The CDR3 DNA reads as TGTGCCAGCAGCTTCGGCAGGGAGAGATGGGGCTACACCTCC. The chain uses TRBV5-8 and TRBJ1-2; a weak D match, TRBD1 (5 bases). The CDR3 totals 14 residues. V lost 2 bases and J lost 8, with 16 bases in between. Germline lookup yields CDR1 SGHTS and CDR2 YDEGEE.

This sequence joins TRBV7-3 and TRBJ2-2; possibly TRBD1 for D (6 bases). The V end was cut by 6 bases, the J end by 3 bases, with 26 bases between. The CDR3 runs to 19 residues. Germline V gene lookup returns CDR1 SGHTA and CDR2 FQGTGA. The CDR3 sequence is CASSTTGKASYGYTGELFF. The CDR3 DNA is TGTGCCAGCAGTACAACAGGGAAGGCTAGCTATGGCTACACCGGGGAGCTGTTTTTT.

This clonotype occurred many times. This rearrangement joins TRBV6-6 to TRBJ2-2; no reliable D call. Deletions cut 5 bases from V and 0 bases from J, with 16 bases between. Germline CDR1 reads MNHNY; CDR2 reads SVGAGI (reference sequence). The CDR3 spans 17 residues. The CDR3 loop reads CASSTLRGTPNTGELFF. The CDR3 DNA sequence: TGTGCCAGCAGTACCCTTCGAGGCACACCGAACACCGGGGAGCTGTTTTTT.

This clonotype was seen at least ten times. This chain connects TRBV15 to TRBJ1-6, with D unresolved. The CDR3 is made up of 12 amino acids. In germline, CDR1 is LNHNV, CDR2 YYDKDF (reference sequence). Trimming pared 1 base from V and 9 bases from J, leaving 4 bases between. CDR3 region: CATSRVGSPLHF. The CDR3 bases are TGTGCCACCAGCAGAGTTGGTTCACCCCTCCACTTT.

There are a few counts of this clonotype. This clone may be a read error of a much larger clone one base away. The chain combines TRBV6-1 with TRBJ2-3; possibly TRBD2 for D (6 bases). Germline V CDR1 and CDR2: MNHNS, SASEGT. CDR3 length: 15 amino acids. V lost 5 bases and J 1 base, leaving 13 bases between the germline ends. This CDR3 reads CASSLMGGGTDTQYF. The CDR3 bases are TGTGCCAGCAGTCTAATGGGGGGTGGCACAGATACGCAGTATTTT.

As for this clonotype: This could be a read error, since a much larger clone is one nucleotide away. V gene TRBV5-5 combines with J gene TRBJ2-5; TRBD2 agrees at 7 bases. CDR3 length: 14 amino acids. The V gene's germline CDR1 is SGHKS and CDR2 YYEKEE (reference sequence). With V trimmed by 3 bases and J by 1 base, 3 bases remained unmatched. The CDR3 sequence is CASSSLATQETQYF. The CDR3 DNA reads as TGTGCCAGCAGCTCACTAGCGACCCAAGAGACCCAGTACTTC.

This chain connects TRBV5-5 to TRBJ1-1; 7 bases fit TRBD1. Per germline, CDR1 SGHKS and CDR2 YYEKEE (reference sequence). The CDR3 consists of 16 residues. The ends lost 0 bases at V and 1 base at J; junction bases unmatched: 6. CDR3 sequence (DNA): TGTGCCAGCAGCTTGGGTAGGGGGCGGACGAACACTGAAGCTTTCTTT. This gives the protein CASSLGRGRTNTEAFF.

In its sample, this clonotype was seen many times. CDR3 sequence (DNA): TGTGCCAGCAGTTACGGGATCGTATACGAGCAGTACTTC. Amino acids: CASSYGIVYEQYF. The chain is built from TRBV6-6 and TRBJ2-7; no firm D call. Germline-derived CDR1 and CDR2 are MNHNY and SVGAGI (reference sequence). The CDR3 is 13 residues long. Trimming took off 2 bases at V and 4 bases at J, with 9 bases between the two ends.